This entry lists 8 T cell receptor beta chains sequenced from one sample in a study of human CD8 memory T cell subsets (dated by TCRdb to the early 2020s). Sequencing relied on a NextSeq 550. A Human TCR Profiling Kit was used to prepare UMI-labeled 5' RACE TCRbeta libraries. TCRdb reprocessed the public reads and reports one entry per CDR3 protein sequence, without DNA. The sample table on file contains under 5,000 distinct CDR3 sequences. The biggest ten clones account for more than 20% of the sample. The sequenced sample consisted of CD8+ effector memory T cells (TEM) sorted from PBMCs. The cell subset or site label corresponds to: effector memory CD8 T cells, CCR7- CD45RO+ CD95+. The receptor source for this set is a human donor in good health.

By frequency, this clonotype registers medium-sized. This CDR3 is CASSPSPGRVDNEQFF. The rearrangement links TRBV5-5 to TRBJ2-1; TCRdb outputs TRBD1, but without DNA this stays unchecked. Per the germline V gene, CDR1 is SGHKS and CDR2 is YYEKEE (reference sequence). There are 16 residues in the CDR3.

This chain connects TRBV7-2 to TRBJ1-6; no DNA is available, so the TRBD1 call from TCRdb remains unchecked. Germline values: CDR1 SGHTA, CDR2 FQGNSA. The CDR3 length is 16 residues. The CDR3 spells CASSPYEGTVNSPLHF. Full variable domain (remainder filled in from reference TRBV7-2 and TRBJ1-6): GAGVSQSPSNKVTEKGKDVELRCDPISGHTALYWYRQSLGQGLEFLIYFQGNSAPDKSGLPSDRFSAERTGGSVSTLTIQRTQQEDSAVYLCASSPYEGTVNSPLHFGNGTRLTVT.

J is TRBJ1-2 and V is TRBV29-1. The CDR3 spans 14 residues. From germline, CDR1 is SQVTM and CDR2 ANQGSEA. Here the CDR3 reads CSVEEKSGGYGYTF.

The CDR3 sequence: CASSEDLAGAGELFF. The V call is TRBV6-1, the J call TRBJ2-2; without DNA, the TCRdb call of TRBD2 cannot be checked. CDR1 and CDR2 from the germline V gene are MNHNS and SASEGT. This CDR3 spans 15 amino acids.

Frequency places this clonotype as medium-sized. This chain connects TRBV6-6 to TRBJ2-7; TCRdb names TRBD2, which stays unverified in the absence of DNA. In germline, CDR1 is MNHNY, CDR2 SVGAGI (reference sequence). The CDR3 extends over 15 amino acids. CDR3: CASSYSSSGGYEQYF.

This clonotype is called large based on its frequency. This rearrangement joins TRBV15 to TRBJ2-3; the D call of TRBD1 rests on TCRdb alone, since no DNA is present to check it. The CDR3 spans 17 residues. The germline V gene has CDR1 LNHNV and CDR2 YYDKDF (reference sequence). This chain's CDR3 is CATSRATGDLVADTQYF.

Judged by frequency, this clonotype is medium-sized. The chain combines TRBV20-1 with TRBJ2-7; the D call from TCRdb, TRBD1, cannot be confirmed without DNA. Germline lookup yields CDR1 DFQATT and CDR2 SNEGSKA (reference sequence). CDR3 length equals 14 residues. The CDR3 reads CSAQTGQGIYEQYF.

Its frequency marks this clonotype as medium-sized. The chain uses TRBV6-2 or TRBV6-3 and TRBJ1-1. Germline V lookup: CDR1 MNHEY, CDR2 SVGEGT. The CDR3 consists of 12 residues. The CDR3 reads CASSYSATEAFF.